This T cell receptor (beta chain) was recovered during a study of cytomegalovirus exposure and HLA in healthy donors (dated by TCRdb to 2017 to 2019). Background for the entire study: In an earlier analysis of roughly 590 of the donors, 276 Gb of sequence data and approximately 100 million unique TCR beta sequences from about 180 million T cells were reported. The study aimed to test whether cataloging public T cell receptors could reveal signatures of past pathogen exposure. Of the approximately 370 genotyped donors, 81% were placed in the genetic ancestry cluster associated with self-reported Caucasian donors. Around 320 gigabases of sequencing data and tens of millions of unique TCR sequences were included in an early release covering 550 to 650 HLA-typed donors. Donor age, sex, ethnicity and CMV serostatus were compiled together with the repertoire data. To predict cytomegalovirus infection status, the study brought together high-throughput TCR immunosequencing, statistical association of individual TCRs with disease status, and machine learning. In the later analysis, no new phenotypic data were used to find candidate immune exposures; instead, reliance was placed on TCR beta sequences and their occurrence across donors. The study profiled the T cell repertoires of 500 to 800 subjects by immunosequencing and related them to cytomegalovirus serostatus. Genome-wide SNP genotypes for about 65% of the 666 donors were used in a later genetic analysis, which treated that subset as a discovery cohort. Because of strong linkage in the cohort, five DR-DQ haplotypes were treated as single units for association and clustering. The number of donors typed differed by locus, with about 629-640 for A, B, C, DRB1 and DQB1, 522 for DQA1, 600 to 610 for DPA1, and 400 to 490 for DPB1. A later analysis re-analyzed previously published TCR beta repertoires from approximately 670 donors and added high-resolution HLA genotyping to study TCR occurrence patterns. An earlier analysis of 587 of the donors used high-throughput TCR beta sequencing to judge whether each TCR beta V gene segment behaved as functional or pseudogenic. Along with the roughly 700-subject first cohort, a separate validation cohort of over a hundred different subjects was used. Every discovery cohort repertoire had been produced on one sequencing platform. HLA typing included class I and class II loci at four-digit resolution. Across some 400 genotyped donors of the cohort, an average of approximately 220,000 unique TCR beta nucleotide sequences per donor were sequenced, and 15% to 20% of those sequences were non-productive.

Library method: the immunoSEQ multiplex PCR assay. For the multiplex PCR, a mixture combining 60 forward primers for TCR Vbeta segments and 13 reverse primers for TCR Jbeta segments was used. Amplification of the CDR3 region of rearranged TCR beta genes was performed with a multiplex PCR assay on genomic DNA. Amplified TCR beta libraries were sequenced as 87-base-pair reads on the Illumina HiSeq System. As for how the authors treated the data: A later analysis counted around 72 million unique TCR beta chains across the 650 to 800 repertoires, and approximately 11 million of these chains were shared by at least two donors. A nearest-neighbor algorithm error-corrected the raw reads and collapsed the reads into unique sequences, merging closely related sequences to remove PCR and sequencing errors. V, D and J gene segments were assigned by aligning CDR3 sequences to IMGT reference sequences. For a sequence to be retained, at least a six-nucleotide match to both a V gene segment and a J gene segment was required. Rearrangements were called productive when the CDR3 lacked stop codons and stayed in frame with V and J; all others were non-productive. Following IMGT convention, CDR3 was defined as the stretch from the second conserved V-encoded cysteine to the conserved J-encoded phenylalanine. The earlier analysis of about 570 of the donors excluded any sequence lacking an unambiguous match to a single V gene segment. In an earlier analysis of several hundred of the donors, V segments were called functional above 56.7% productive rearrangements and were called segregating when the between-donor standard deviation exceeded 5%. To diagnose cytomegalovirus status from the catalog of TCR beta chain sequences, a statistical classification framework was built. V and J gene assignment, in a later analysis, came from comparing TCR nucleotide sequences with IMGT/GENE-DB human TR gene sequences. Using the TCRdist pipeline, a later analysis assigned CDR3 sequences along with most-parsimonious VDJ recombination scenarios. In a later analysis, each TCR beta chain was defined by its CDR3 amino acid sequence together with its V-gene family, and reads lacking a unique V-gene family were excluded. To address suspected cross-contamination and a sequencing artifact, a later analysis removed approximately 590 highly shared, low-generation-probability nucleotide sequences. In a later analysis, a clonal expansion index for each public chain was calculated from normalized within-repertoire ranks of inferred template counts. A later analysis computed generation probabilities with a VDJ recombination model fitted to out-of-frame rearrangements, and checked the results against IGoR. A later analysis scored TCR-TCR, TCR-HLA and TCR-CMV co-occurrence with hypergeometric tests, applying a repertoire-size bias correction to TCR pairs. A later analysis estimated false discovery rates by permuting HLA or CMV assignments 20 times. In a later analysis, co-occurring TCRs were grouped using DBSCAN, with TCRdist sequence similarity added in when clustering inside HLA-allele-positive subsets. Repertoires with fewer than 30,000 or more than 120,000 public chains were left out of co-occurrence clustering, as were a handful of repertoires with anomalous nucleotide sharing. TCRdb mirrors the immuneACCESS table, restricted to in-frame sequences. Some clones are absent from its copies; in checked studies, under half trace to an unresolved V gene, and the reason for the others is unknown. V and J calls and clone size are those listed in that table; D and trimming were worked out from the DNA. The sample yields over 85,000 clones; more than 75% were counted once. About 1.8% of the sample is held by the ten biggest clonotypes.

On this clone itself: Its antigen is currently not known. No per-base quality is available; no much larger clone lies one base away.

The germline ends are 16 bases apart after V is trimmed by 3 bases and J by 6 bases. CDR1 and CDR2 were assigned from the germline V gene as SGDLS and YYNGEE. The CDR3 goes from the cysteine to the phenylalanine over 14 residues. Only the CDR3 region is kept as DNA, spanning 42 bases read in frame from base 1. Results and caveats for the whole study, not just this receptor: In a later analysis, HLA-associated TCR beta chains were found to be more clonally expanded and to have lower generation probabilities than equally common non-associated chains. Correlated functional status among segregating V segments might reflect linkage disequilibrium, but an unknown experimental factor could not be ruled out. A later analysis reported that several top co-occurrence clusters appeared linked to parvovirus B19, influenza, CMV and Epstein-Barr virus. The 87-base-pair reads could not distinguish some IMGT-functional V segments, including TRBV6-2 and TRBV6-3, so those segments were excluded. Cytomegalovirus status was reported to be diagnosed by the classifier with high specificity and sensitivity in both the original and validation cohorts. A group of highly shared sequence variants was considered likely to be a technical artifact of the sequencing pipeline. In a later genetic analysis, fewer N-insertions in productive TCRs were reported among donors in an Asian-associated ancestry cluster than the approximately 710-donor mean. For the cohort, immune exposure information was limited to CMV serostatus. Presence/absence analyses assumed roughly uniform sequencing depth across donors, an assumption that may not hold. A later analysis found that TCR association rates varied across HLA loci, with DRB1 alleles showing the most associated TCRs and HLA-C alleles the fewest. In the study, about 150 TCR beta chains were listed as associated with cytomegalovirus. A later analysis associated about 17,000 TCR beta sequences with specific HLA alleles at a false discovery rate of 0.05. A later genetic analysis associated a missense DCLRE1C variant with V-gene and J-gene trimming of TCR beta chains, and an independent cohort replicated the association. It was suggested by the authors that the approach could potentially be generalized to other disease states and immunological phenotypes. An earlier analysis of 587 of the donors showed that most TCR beta V segments appeared in productive rearrangements either about 90% or about 30% of the time, which broadly matched IMGT annotations. A few of the identified cytomegalovirus-associated TCR beta chains were confirmed in vitro to be specific for cytomegalovirus antigens. Most CMV-associated TCR beta chains appeared to be HLA-restricted in a later analysis, and the HLA associations seemed to be driven largely by CMV exposure. A further reported finding was that TCR beta sequences accurately predicted the HLA-A and HLA-B alleles for most subjects in the first cohort. Because counts were too low, 15 or so rarely observed V segments, including chromosome 9 orphons, were excluded from the earlier analysis of some 540 of the donors. Because some donors lacked HLA typing at each locus, the association tests relied only on the typed subset. When HLA alleles, especially DR and DQ, strongly co-occurred, TCR associations were difficult to assign to individual alleles. The cohort was sequenced for TCR beta chains only, and without alpha or paired-chain data the features that could be detected were limited. Most TCR sequences were seen in very few donors, while some public TCRs were found in many individuals.

The cohort comprised approximately 700 healthy bone marrow donors. All cohort members were sampled while nominally healthy, although unrecorded immune exposures were likely present. The donor tested CMV seronegative and was one of the 352 seronegative cohort members. A peripheral blood sample was collected from each donor, and TCR beta sequencing was performed on peripheral blood mononuclear cells. The Qiagen DNeasy Blood Extraction Kit was used to extract genomic DNA from the blood cell samples. This clonotype was sampled from a man aged 35 to 55 in good health and CMV-seronegative. The sequence is built from TRBV9 and TRBJ2-7, and perhaps TRBD1 as D gene, on 6 matching bases. The sample comprised PBMCs. The sequenced DNA is TGTGCCAGCAGCGCTACCTCCTGGACAGCCGAGCAGTACTTC. This is translated as CASSATSWTAEQYF.